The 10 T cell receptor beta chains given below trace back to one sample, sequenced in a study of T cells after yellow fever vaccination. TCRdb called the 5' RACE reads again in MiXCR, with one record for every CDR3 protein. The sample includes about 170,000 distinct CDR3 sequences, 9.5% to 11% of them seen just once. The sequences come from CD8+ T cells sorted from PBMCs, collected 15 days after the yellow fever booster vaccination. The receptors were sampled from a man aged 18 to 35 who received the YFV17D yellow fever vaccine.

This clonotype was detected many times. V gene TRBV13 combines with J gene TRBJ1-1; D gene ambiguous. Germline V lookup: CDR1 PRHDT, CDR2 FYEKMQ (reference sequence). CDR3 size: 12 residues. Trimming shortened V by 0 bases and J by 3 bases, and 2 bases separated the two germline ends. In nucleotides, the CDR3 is TGTGCCAGCAGCTTAGGGGACACTGAAGCTTTCTTT. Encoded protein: CASSLGDTEAFF.

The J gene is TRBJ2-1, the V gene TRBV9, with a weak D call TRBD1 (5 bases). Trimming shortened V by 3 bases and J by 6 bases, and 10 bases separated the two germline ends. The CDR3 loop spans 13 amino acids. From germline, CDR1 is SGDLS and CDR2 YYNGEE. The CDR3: CASSAYRINEQFF. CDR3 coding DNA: TGTGCCAGCAGCGCCTACAGGATCAATGAGCAGTTCTTC.

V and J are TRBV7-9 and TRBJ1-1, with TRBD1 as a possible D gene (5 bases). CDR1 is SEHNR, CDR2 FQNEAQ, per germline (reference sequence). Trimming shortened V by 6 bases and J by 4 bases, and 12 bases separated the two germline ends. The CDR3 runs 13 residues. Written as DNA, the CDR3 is TGTGCCAGCAGGGCAGGGTCGGGCACTGAAGCTTTCTTT. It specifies CASRAGSGTEAFF.

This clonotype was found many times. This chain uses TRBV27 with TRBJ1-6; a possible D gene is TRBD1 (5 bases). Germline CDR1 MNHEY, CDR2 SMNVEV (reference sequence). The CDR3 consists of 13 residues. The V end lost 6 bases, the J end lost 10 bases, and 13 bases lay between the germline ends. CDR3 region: CASSLGRGSPLHF. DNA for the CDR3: TGTGCCAGCAGCTTGGGTAGGGGCTCACCCCTCCACTTT.

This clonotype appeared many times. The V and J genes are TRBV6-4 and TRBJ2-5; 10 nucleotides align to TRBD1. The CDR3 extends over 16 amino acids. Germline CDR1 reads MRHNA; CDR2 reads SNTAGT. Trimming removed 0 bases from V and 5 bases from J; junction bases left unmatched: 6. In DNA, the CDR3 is TGTGCCAGCAGTGACTCGCCGGGACAGGGGTTGGAGACCCAGTACTTC. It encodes CASSDSPGQGLETQYF.

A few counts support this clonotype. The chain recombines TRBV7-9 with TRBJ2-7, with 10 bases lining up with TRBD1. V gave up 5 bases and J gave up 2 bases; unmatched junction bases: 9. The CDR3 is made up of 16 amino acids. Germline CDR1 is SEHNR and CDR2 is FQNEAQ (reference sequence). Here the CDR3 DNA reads TGTGCCAGCAGCCCCGTGCCGGGACAGGGGACCTACGAGCAGTACTTC. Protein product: CASSPVPGQGTYEQYF.

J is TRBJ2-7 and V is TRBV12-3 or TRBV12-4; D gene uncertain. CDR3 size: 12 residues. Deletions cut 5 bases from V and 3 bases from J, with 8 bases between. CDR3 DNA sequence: TGTGCCAGCAGTACGGGTCTCTACGAGCAGTACTTC. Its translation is CASSTGLYEQYF.

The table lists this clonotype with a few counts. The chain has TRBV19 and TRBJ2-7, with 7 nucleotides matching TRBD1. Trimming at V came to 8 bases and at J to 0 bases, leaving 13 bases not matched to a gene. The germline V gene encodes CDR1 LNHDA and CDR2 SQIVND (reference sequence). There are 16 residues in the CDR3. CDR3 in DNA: TGTGCCAGTGGCACAACCGGGACAGTCAGCTCCTACGAGCAGTACGTC. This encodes CASGTTGTVSSYEQYV.

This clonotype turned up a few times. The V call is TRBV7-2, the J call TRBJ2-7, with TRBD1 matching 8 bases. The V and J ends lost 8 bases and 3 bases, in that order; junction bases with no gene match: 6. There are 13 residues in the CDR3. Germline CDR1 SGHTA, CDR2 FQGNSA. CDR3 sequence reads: CASATGQGYEQYF. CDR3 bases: TGTGCCAGCGCAACAGGACAGGGCTACGAGCAGTACTTC.

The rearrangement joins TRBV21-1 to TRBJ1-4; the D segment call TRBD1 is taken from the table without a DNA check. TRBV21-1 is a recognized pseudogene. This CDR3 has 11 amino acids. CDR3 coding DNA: TGTGCCAGTTCCCGACAGGGTGAACTGTTTTTT. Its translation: CASSRQGELFF.